Presented here are 27 T cell receptor beta chains from one specimen sequenced in a study of regulatory T cells in long-lasting Graves disease (dated by TCRdb to the early 2020s). The method was multiplex PCR. Sequencer: Illumina HiSeq 4000. TCR beta libraries were built with iRepertoire HTBI primers and Arm-PCR amplification of CDR3 regions. TCRdb reworked the public reads: Q25 trimming with fastp, MiXCR clone assembly, productive beta chains retained. Under each unique CDR3 protein, matching rows form one entry showing the most common genes and DNA. Across this sample there are about 310,000 distinct CDR3 sequences, with over 15% seen only once. The ten largest clones add up to more than 30% of the sample. What this sample's time point label stands for: newly diagnosed GD, antithyroid drugs for less than 3 months. RNA was extracted from PBMCs in TRIzol for both TCR sequencing and RNA sequencing. This specimen consisted of peripheral blood mononuclear cells (PBMCs), obtained at new diagnosis, from a patient treated with antithyroid drugs. The origin of the receptors is a female donor with Graves disease.

This clonotype was counted ten times or more. A much larger clone differs by one base, so this may be a read error. This sequence joins TRBV12-3 or TRBV12-4 and TRBJ1-1; maybe TRBD1 (5 bases). The CDR3 sequence is 13 residues long. Trimming removed 6 bases from V and 4 bases from J, with 12 bases in between. This CDR3 reads CASSTGRFTEAFF. The CDR3 DNA reads as TGTGCCAGCAGCACAGGACGGTTCACTGAAGCTTTCTTT.

The sample holds many counts of this clonotype. The V call is TRBV20-1, the J call TRBJ2-5, with D possibly being TRBD2 (5 bases). CDR1 DFQATT and CDR2 SNEGSKA come from the germline V gene (reference sequence). The V end was cut by 6 bases, the J end by 5 bases, with 16 bases between. The CDR3 runs 13 residues. The CDR3 is CSADILGWETQYF. The CDR3 bases are TGCAGTGCGGATATACTAGGGTGGGAGACCCAGTACTTC.

This clonotype has at least ten counts. The chain uses TRBV9 and TRBJ1-1; tentative D call: TRBD1 (5 bases). V lost 3 bases and J lost 2, with 20 bases in between. The CDR3 covers 17 residues. Germline values: CDR1 SGDLS, CDR2 YYNGEE. CDR3 residues: CASSANLRLGGNTEAFF. The CDR3 nucleotides are TGTGCCAGCAGCGCAAACCTTAGACTGGGGGGAAACACTGAAGCTTTCTTT.

This clonotype was counted many times. The chain is built from TRBV12-5 and TRBJ2-7; 11 bases agree with TRBD2. The CDR3 has 20 amino acids. The V and J ends lost 0 bases and 6 bases, in that order; junction bases with no gene match: 19. Germline CDR1 reads LGHNT; CDR2 reads FRNRAP. CDR3 nucleotide sequence: TGTGCTAGTGGTTTGGTACTGGGTACCGGGACTAGCGGACACCCTCGCGAGCAGTACTTC. Protein product: CASGLVLGTGTSGHPREQYF.

This clonotype was seen many times. J is TRBJ2-3 and V is TRBV28, with 9 bases fitting TRBD2. The V gene end was trimmed by 6 bases and the J gene end by 1 base; junction bases not matched to a gene: 5. This CDR3 is 15 amino acids long. Germline V gives CDR1 MDHEN, CDR2 SYDVKM. CDR3 sequence reads: CASSPLAGGTDTQYF. CDR3 bases: TGTGCCAGCAGCCCATTAGCGGGGGGCACAGATACGCAGTATTTT.

This clonotype came up many times. The CDR3 protein is CASSQDLTAGFTDTQYF. The CDR3 region has the DNA TGTGCCAGCAGCCAAGATCTTACAGCGGGGTTCACAGATACGCAGTATTTT. The chain joins TRBV3-1 to TRBJ2-3; 7 bases agree with TRBD2. The germline gives CDR1 LGHDT, CDR2 YNNKEL (reference sequence). The V segment lost 0 bases and the J segment 2 bases; nucleotides outside the gene matches: 8. The CDR3 sequence is 17 residues long.

This clonotype was seen at least ten times. The gene calls are TRBV11-2 and TRBJ2-5; 9 nucleotides agree with TRBD1. Per germline, CDR1 SGHAT and CDR2 FQNNGV. The CDR3 contains 15 residues. J was trimmed by 5 bases and V by 2 bases; bases with no gene match: 6. The CDR3 loop reads CASSLQWDRDETQYF. DNA of the CDR3: TGTGCCAGCAGCTTACAATGGGACAGGGATGAGACCCAGTACTTC.

This clonotype was seen more than once but under ten times. The rearrangement joins TRBV27 to TRBJ2-7, with 8 bases that match TRBD1. The CDR3 consists of 14 residues. V shed 3 bases and J 2 bases; nucleotides not matched to a gene: 3. Germline CDR1 MNHEY, CDR2 SMNVEV (reference sequence). CDR3 coding DNA: TGTGCCAGCAGTTTCACGGGACAGGCCTACGAGCAGTACTTC. Protein: CASSFTGQAYEQYF.

In this sample, this clonotype turned up many times. The gene calls are TRBV13 and TRBJ2-1; 10 bases are a match to TRBD2. The V segment lost 6 bases and the J segment 2 bases; nucleotides outside the gene matches: 7. Germline V gene data show CDR1 as PRHDT and CDR2 as FYEKMQ (reference sequence). CDR3 length equals 16 residues. The CDR3, as DNA: TGTGCCAGCAGTCAGCCCCTAGCGGGAGCCTACAATGAGCAGTTCTTC. It specifies CASSQPLAGAYNEQFF.

This clonotype was found many times. CDR3 in DNA: TGTGCCAGCAGTTTCCCCCTAGCGGGAGGTCTCAATGAGCAGTTCTTC. This translates into CASSFPLAGGLNEQFF. V gene TRBV28 combines with J gene TRBJ2-1; 11 bases match TRBD2. The length of the CDR3 is 16 residues. The ends lost 3 bases at V and 6 bases at J; junction bases unmatched: 7. Germline loops: CDR1 MDHEN, CDR2 SYDVKM.

This clonotype appeared many times. A read error may explain this, as a much larger clone is one base away. This chain joins TRBV13 and TRBJ2-1, with 10 nucleotides matching TRBD1. The CDR3 is 13 residues long. V lost 4 bases to trimming and J lost 7 bases; unmatched junction nucleotides: 1. The germline gives CDR1 PRHDT, CDR2 FYEKMQ (reference sequence). CDR3 in DNA: TGTGCCAGCAGCTCGGACAGGGGGAATGAGCAGTTCTTC. Its translation is CASSSDRGNEQFF.

This clonotype has more than one count but fewer than ten. This may be a read error, as it is one base from a much larger clone. The rearrangement links TRBV7-8 to TRBJ2-7; no clear D gene. The length of the CDR3 is 14 residues. Trimming shortened V by 3 bases and J by 7 bases, and 16 bases separated the two germline ends. Germline V gene data show CDR1 as SGHVS and CDR2 as FQNEAQ. The CDR3 spells CASSLISRNNEQYF. The DNA of the CDR3 is TGTGCCAGCAGCTTGATAAGTAGGAACAATGAGCAGTACTTC. The full variable domain, its missing parts supplied by reference TRBV7-8 and TRBJ2-7, is GAGVSQSPRYKVAKRGQDVALRCDPISGHVSLFWYQQALGQGPEFLTYFQNEAQLDKSGLPSDRFFAERPEGSVSTLKIQRTQQEDSAVYLCASSLISRNNEQYFGPGTRLTVT.

This clonotype was picked up many times. The genes are TRBV9 and TRBJ2-5; D remains ambiguous. V was trimmed by 5 bases and J by 5 bases, leaving 16 bases between them. CDR3 length: 14 amino acids. In germline, CDR1 is SGDLS, CDR2 YYNGEE. The CDR3 is CASSGPPKSETQYF. The DNA of the CDR3 is TGTGCCAGCAGTGGCCCGCCCAAGTCGGAGACCCAGTACTTC.

This clonotype was seen ten or more times. The V gene is TRBV12-3 or TRBV12-4, the J gene TRBJ1-1, with D uncertain. The V end lost 0 bases, the J end lost 0 bases, and 5 bases lay between the germline ends. The CDR3 runs 14 residues. The CDR3 sequence: CASSLAGLNTEAFF. The CDR3 nucleotides are TGTGCCAGCAGTTTAGCCGGGTTGAACACTGAAGCTTTCTTT.

This clonotype has a count of ten or more. This sequence joins TRBV11-3 and TRBJ2-2; 7 bases match TRBD1. The length of the CDR3 is 15 residues. CDR1 and CDR2 (germline): SGHNT, YENEEA. With 7 bases clipped from V and 0 bases from J, the junction kept 5 bases outside the gene matches. CDR3 region: CASKPGTANTGELFF. The CDR3 coding sequence is TGTGCCAGCAAACCAGGGACAGCGAACACCGGGGAGCTGTTTTTT.

As to this clonotype: This may stem from a read error, because a much larger clone lies one nucleotide away. This sequence joins TRBV6-1 and TRBJ2-7; 9 nucleotides agree with TRBD1. This CDR3 has 15 amino acids. With V trimmed by 5 bases and J by 5 bases, 10 bases remained unmatched. Germline values: CDR1 MNHNS, CDR2 SASEGT. The CDR3 region has the DNA TGTGCCAGCAGTAAACCCGGGACAGGGAGGGACGAGCAGTACTTC. Amino acid sequence: CASSKPGTGRDEQYF.

This clonotype was picked up many times. The V and J genes are TRBV20-1 and TRBJ2-1; TRBD2 aligns across 15 bases. CDR1 and CDR2 from the germline V gene are DFQATT and SNEGSKA (reference sequence). V shed 7 bases and J 7 bases; nucleotides not matched to a gene: 8. The CDR3 extends over 15 amino acids. CDR3 sequence reads: CSGWTSGRAGNEQFF. For the CDR3, the DNA is TGCAGTGGGTGGACTAGCGGGAGGGCCGGGAATGAGCAGTTCTTC.

This clonotype was observed at least ten times. V usage is TRBV9 and J usage is TRBJ2-3, with 8 positions matching TRBD1. Germline V gene data show CDR1 as SGDLS and CDR2 as YYNGEE. V lost 0 bases and J lost 6; bases outside the gene matches: 9. The CDR3 spans 16 residues. The CDR3 coding sequence is TGTGCCAGCAGCGTAGAGGGGGGACAGGTCACGGATACGCAGTATTTT. Residues: CASSVEGGQVTDTQYF.

This clonotype was seen ten or more times. This chain links TRBV27 with TRBJ2-3; D unresolved. Per germline, CDR1 MNHEY and CDR2 SMNVEV (reference sequence). V lost 0 bases, J lost 5 bases, and 3 bases lay in between. This CDR3 contains 12 residues. The CDR3 coding sequence is TGTGCCAGCAGTTTATCGGGAGATACGCAGTATTTT. This gives the protein CASSLSGDTQYF.

This clonotype was detected ten times or more. This sequence joins TRBV12-3 or TRBV12-4 and TRBJ1-2, with 7 bases identical to TRBD1. Losses at the gene ends were 1 base for V and 7 bases for J; bases not matched to a gene: 6. This CDR3 is 14 amino acids long. In DNA form, the CDR3 reads TGTGCCAGCAGTTTAGGCCGGGACAGATCTGGCTACACCTTC. Its translation: CASSLGRDRSGYTF.

This clonotype was recorded a few times. The chain recombines TRBV18 with TRBJ1-5, with D unresolved. The CDR3 contains 16 residues. CDR1 is KGHSH and CDR2 is LQKENI in the germline V gene. The V end lost 2 bases, the J end lost 2 bases, and 13 bases lay between the germline ends. CDR3 DNA: TGTGCCAGCTCACCAAGGACCGCCGTCGGCAATCAGCCCCAGCATTTT. Amino acid sequence: CASSPRTAVGNQPQHF. The entire variable domain, with the rest obtained from reference TRBV18 and TRBJ1-5, is as follows: NAGVMQNPRHLVRRRGQEARLRCSPMKGHSHVYWYRQLPEEGLKFMVYLQKENIIDESGMPKERFSAEFPKEGPSILRIQQVVRGDSAAYFCASSPRTAVGNQPQHFGDGTRLSIL.

CDR3 sequence (DNA): TGTGCCAGCAGTGACCCCGGGGTAGCGGGACTCAATGAGCAGTTCTTC. Protein: CASSDPGVAGLNEQFF. The chain links TRBV6-2 or TRBV6-3 to TRBJ2-1; 8 bases agree with TRBD2. CDR1 MNHEY and CDR2 SVGEGT come from the germline V gene. The ends lost 5 bases at V and 6 bases at J; junction bases unmatched: 12. The CDR3 covers 16 residues.

This clonotype was seen a few times. This rearrangement joins TRBV19 to TRBJ2-1; perhaps TRBD2 as D (5 bases). V was clipped by 3 bases and J by 4 bases, with 13 bases between them. This CDR3 comprises 15 residues. Germline V gene data show CDR1 as LNHDA and CDR2 as SQIVND (reference sequence). The CDR3 loop is CASSIGRGSYNEQFF. The CDR3 DNA sequence: TGTGCCAGTAGTATCGGCAGAGGGTCTTACAATGAGCAGTTCTTC.

Turning to this clonotype: Just one base apart from a much larger clone, this may be a read error. This chain connects TRBV6-1 to TRBJ2-5; 7 positions agree with TRBD2. CDR3 length: 16 residues. With 2 bases clipped from V and 4 bases from J, the junction kept 10 bases outside the gene matches. Germline V gene lookup returns CDR1 MNHNS and CDR2 SASEGT. The CDR3 loop is CASSEIVGGLGETQYF. For the CDR3, the DNA is TGTGCCAGCAGTGAAATTGTGGGAGGGCTTGGAGAGACCCAGTACTTC.

This clonotype was counted a few times. In DNA form, the CDR3 reads TGTGCCAGCAGCCCCCTGATAGGGGAGTTCTACGAGCAGTACTTC. It translates to CASSPLIGEFYEQYF. The chain recombines TRBV3-1 with TRBJ2-7; either TRBD1 or TRBD2 may fit D (5 bases each). Per the germline V gene, CDR1 is LGHDT and CDR2 is YNNKEL (reference sequence). V was shortened by 4 bases and J by 3 bases, with 16 bases between the two germline ends. The CDR3 totals 15 residues.

This clonotype was counted ten times or more. The gene calls are TRBV12-3 or TRBV12-4 and TRBJ1-5, with D possibly TRBD1 on 5 matching bases. This CDR3 region has 15 residues. Trimming took 0 bases from V and 5 from J, leaving 11 bases between them. The CDR3 is CASSLAPLRDQPQHF. The CDR3 DNA is TGTGCCAGCAGTTTAGCGCCTCTCAGGGATCAGCCCCAGCATTTT.

This clonotype was detected ten times or more. The gene calls are TRBV12-3 or TRBV12-4 and TRBJ1-1, with 12 positions matching TRBD1. V was pared by 4 bases and J by 10 bases, with 7 bases of the junction left unmatched. The CDR3 sequence is 14 residues long. The CDR3 DNA sequence: TGTGCCAGCAGTTCCCTCGGGACAGGGGGCACAGCTTTCTTT. Its protein is CASSSLGTGGTAFF.